This is a list of T cell receptor beta chains from one sample in a study of blood T cells in healthy people across ages. TCRdb re-derived calls from the 5' RACE reads in MiXCR, one entry per CDR3 protein. The sample gives approximately 2,000,000 distinct CDR3 sequences, about two fifths of which show up once; 20% to 25% is in the top ten. The sequenced material came from blood. The source is a human donor in good health. Each CDR3 is given with its conserved first and last residue. The D gene is left open where the match is weak. For some rows the clone size is stated as once, few or many, or as a class when expanded; others skip it.

abundance: .
v_gene: TRBV19
d_gene: TRBD1
len: 14
CDR3aa: CASGRAGGEETQYF

abundance: .
v_gene: TRBV2
d_gene: TRBD1
len: 13
CDR3aa: CASKGQGAFEQYF

abundance: .
v_gene: TRBV10-3
d_gene: .
len: 11
CDR3aa: CAISEGEQQYF

abundance: .
v_gene: TRBV7-9
d_gene: TRBD2
len: 15
CDR3aa: CASSSLAGGAYEQFF

abundance: .
v_gene: TRBV6-4
d_gene: .
len: 13
CDR3aa: CASREKENTEAFF

abundance: few
v_gene: TRBV7-9
d_gene: .
len: 16
CDR3aa: CASSWIQILAKNIQYF

abundance: .
v_gene: TRBV5-6
d_gene: .
len: 17
CDR3aa: CASSSSPGSAGANVLTF

abundance: few
v_gene: TRBV7-9
d_gene: .
len: 16
CDR3aa: CASSLRFGTYTDTQYF

abundance: few
v_gene: TRBV2
d_gene: .
len: 15
CDR3aa: CASRKGHSGANVLTF

abundance: few
v_gene: TRBV7-2
d_gene: .
len: 13
CDR3aa: CASSFPEVSRAFF

abundance: .
v_gene: TRBV6-2/TRBV6-3
d_gene: .
len: 14
CDR3aa: CAGSPSAGWAEAFF

abundance: .
v_gene: TRBV29-1
d_gene: .
len: 12
CDR3aa: CSALAGFTEAFF

abundance: .
v_gene: TRBV15
d_gene: TRBD2
len: 14
CDR3aa: CATSLRGRAYEQYF

abundance: few
v_gene: TRBV6-1
d_gene: .
len: 16
CDR3aa: CASSEAPSTGLETQYF

abundance: few
v_gene: TRBV24-1
d_gene: TRBD2
len: 17
CDR3aa: CATSDASGTSGTDTQYF

abundance: .
v_gene: TRBV6-2/TRBV6-3
d_gene: .
len: 14
CDR3aa: CASRRDQMNTEAFF

abundance: few
v_gene: TRBV29-1
d_gene: .
len: 15
CDR3aa: CSVELREPNTGELFF

abundance: few
v_gene: TRBV20-1
d_gene: TRBD2
len: 15
CDR3aa: CSAGLILAGIETQYF

abundance: .
v_gene: TRBV5-4
d_gene: .
len: 14
CDR3aa: CASSPGHPDGELFF

abundance: .
v_gene: TRBV20-1
d_gene: .
len: 16
CDR3aa: CSARDFSVYMNTEAFF

abundance: .
v_gene: TRBV11-1
d_gene: TRBD2
len: 21
CDR3aa: CASSSPTSGGPHAAGKETQYF

abundance: .
v_gene: TRBV20-1
d_gene: .
len: 12
CDR3aa: CSAETGTYEQYF

abundance: few
v_gene: TRBV21-1
d_gene: .
len: 16
CDR3aa: CATSLTRDRGTGELFF

abundance: few
v_gene: TRBV9
d_gene: TRBD1
len: 15
CDR3aa: CASSSTTGDGETQYF

abundance: few
v_gene: TRBV20-1
d_gene: TRBD2
len: 17
CDR3aa: CSAKIAGGESSYNEQFF

abundance: few
v_gene: TRBV29-1
d_gene: TRBD1
len: 13
CDR3aa: CSVATGGDEKLFF

abundance: .
v_gene: TRBV7-2
d_gene: .
len: 12
CDR3aa: CASSLEFRGKYF

abundance: .
v_gene: TRBV7-2
d_gene: TRBD2
len: 18
CDR3aa: CASRGLAGGRSSYNEQFF

abundance: .
v_gene: TRBV20-1
d_gene: TRBD1
len: 15
CDR3aa: CSARDSTIAKTIQYF

abundance: many
v_gene: TRBV29-1
d_gene: .
len: 13
CDR3aa: CSVEGSGVETQYF

abundance: few
v_gene: TRBV7-2
d_gene: .
len: 14
CDR3aa: CASSLSGRYQPQHF

abundance: .
v_gene: TRBV12-3/TRBV12-4
d_gene: TRBD1
len: 15
CDR3aa: CASKPAQGASGELFF

abundance: .
v_gene: TRBV7-2
d_gene: TRBD2
len: 16
CDR3aa: CASSPLGTSYGGAQFF

abundance: .
v_gene: TRBV20-1
d_gene: .
len: 13
CDR3aa: CSASTSRTDTQYF

abundance: .
v_gene: TRBV7-9
d_gene: .
len: 17
CDR3aa: CASSPPRLGRSTDTQYF

abundance: .
v_gene: TRBV10-3
d_gene: .
len: 13
CDR3aa: CAISDPGLNEQYF

abundance: few
v_gene: TRBV28
d_gene: .
len: 13
CDR3aa: CASGSGQNYGYTF

abundance: .
v_gene: TRBV29-1
d_gene: TRBD1
len: 12
CDR3aa: CSVAGGSYGYTF

abundance: few
v_gene: TRBV7-2
d_gene: .
len: 14
CDR3aa: CASSLDRVPYEQYF

abundance: .
v_gene: TRBV6-1
d_gene: .
len: 18
CDR3aa: CASSEAGEGYWNTDTQYF

abundance: once
v_gene: TRBV27
d_gene: TRBD1
len: 16
CDR3aa: CASSFTQGLGPTEAFF

abundance: .
v_gene: TRBV11-2
d_gene: TRBD1
len: 15
CDR3aa: CASSLATGGHGELFF

abundance: .
v_gene: TRBV9
d_gene: .
len: 13
CDR3aa: CASSPLLTDTQYF

abundance: few
v_gene: TRBV4-1
d_gene: .
len: 14
CDR3aa: CASSQEQPTYEQYF

abundance: .
v_gene: TRBV29-1
d_gene: TRBD1
len: 13
CDR3aa: CSVGRGLSTEAFF

abundance: .
v_gene: TRBV6-5
d_gene: .
len: 15
CDR3aa: CASSYSMAASYEQYF

abundance: .
v_gene: TRBV7-3
d_gene: TRBD2
len: 16
CDR3aa: CASSLGHGGVQETQYF

abundance: .
v_gene: TRBV7-2
d_gene: .
len: 18
CDR3aa: CANSLRSPGQGSNQPQHF

abundance: .
v_gene: TRBV20-1
d_gene: TRBD1
len: 15
CDR3aa: CSARVRDRGQDGYTF

abundance: .
v_gene: TRBV10-3
d_gene: .
len: 14
CDR3aa: CAISALRADYGYTF

abundance: .
v_gene: TRBV4-3
d_gene: TRBD2
len: 18
CDR3aa: CASSQGQGLAGTTDTQYF

abundance: few
v_gene: TRBV6-6
d_gene: .
len: 12
CDR3aa: CASSIGPGGYTF